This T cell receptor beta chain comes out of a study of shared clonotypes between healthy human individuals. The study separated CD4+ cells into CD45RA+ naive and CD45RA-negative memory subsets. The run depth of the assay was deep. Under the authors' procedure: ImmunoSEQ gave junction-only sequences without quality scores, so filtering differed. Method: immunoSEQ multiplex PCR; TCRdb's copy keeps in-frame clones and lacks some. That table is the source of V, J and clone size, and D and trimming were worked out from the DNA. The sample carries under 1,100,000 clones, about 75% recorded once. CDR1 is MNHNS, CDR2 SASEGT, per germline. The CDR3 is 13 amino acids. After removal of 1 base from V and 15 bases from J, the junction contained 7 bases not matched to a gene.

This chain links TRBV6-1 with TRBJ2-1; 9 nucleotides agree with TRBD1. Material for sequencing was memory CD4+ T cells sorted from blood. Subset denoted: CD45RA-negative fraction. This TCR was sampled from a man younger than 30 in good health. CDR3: CASSEGWRDRVFF. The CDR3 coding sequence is TGTGCCAGCAGTGAAGGGTGGAGGGACAGGGTGTTCTTC.